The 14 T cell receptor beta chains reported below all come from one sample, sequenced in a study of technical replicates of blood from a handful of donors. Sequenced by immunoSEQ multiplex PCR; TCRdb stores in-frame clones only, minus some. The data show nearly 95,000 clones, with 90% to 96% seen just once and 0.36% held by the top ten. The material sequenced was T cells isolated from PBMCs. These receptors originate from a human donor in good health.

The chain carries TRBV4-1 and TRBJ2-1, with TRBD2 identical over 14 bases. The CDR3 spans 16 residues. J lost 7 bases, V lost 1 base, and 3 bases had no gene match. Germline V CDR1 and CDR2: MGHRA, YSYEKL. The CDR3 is CASSQGGLAGENEQFF. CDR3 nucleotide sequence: TGCGCCAGCAGCCAAGGGGGACTAGCGGGAGAGAATGAGCAGTTCTTC.

The CDR3 is CASSIGLNSYEQYF. The DNA for the CDR3 is TGTGCCAGCAGCATCGGACTGAACTCCTACGAGCAGTACTTC. V and J are TRBV5-4 and TRBJ2-7, with TRBD2 as a possible D gene (5 bases). Germline-derived CDR1 and CDR2 are SGHNT and YYREEE (reference sequence). The CDR3 runs 14 residues. The V and J ends lost 4 bases and 0 bases respectively, with 11 bases between them. The entire variable domain, with the rest obtained from reference TRBV5-4 and TRBJ2-7, is as follows: ETGVTQSPTHLIKTRGQQVTLRCSSQSGHNTVSWYQQALGQGPQFIFQYYREEENGRGNFPPRFSGLQFPNYSSELNVNALELDDSALYLCASSIGLNSYEQYFGPGTRLTVT.

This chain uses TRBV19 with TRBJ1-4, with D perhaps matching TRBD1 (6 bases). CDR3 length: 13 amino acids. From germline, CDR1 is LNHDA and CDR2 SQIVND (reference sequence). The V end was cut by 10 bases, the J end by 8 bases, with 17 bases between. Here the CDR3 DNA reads TGTGCCACCAGGCGGGGGCGCCTCGAAAAACTGTTTTTT. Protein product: CATRRGRLEKLFF.

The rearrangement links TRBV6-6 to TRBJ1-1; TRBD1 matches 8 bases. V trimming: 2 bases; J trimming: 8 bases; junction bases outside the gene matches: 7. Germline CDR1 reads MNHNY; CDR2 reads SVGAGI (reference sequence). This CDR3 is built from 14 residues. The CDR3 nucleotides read TGTGCCAGCAGTTACCACCTCAGACAGGGGGAAGCTTTCTTT. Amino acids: CASSYHLRQGEAFF.

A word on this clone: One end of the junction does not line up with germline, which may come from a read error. CDR3 protein: CASSFRGSRNTIYF. The CDR3, as DNA: TGTGCCAGCAGCTTCAGGGGCTCTAGAAACACCATATATTTT. The rearrangement links TRBV5-4 to TRBJ1-3; tentatively, D is TRBD1 (6 bases). Germline V gene sequence: CDR1 SGHNT, CDR2 YYREEE (reference sequence). The CDR3 spans 14 residues.

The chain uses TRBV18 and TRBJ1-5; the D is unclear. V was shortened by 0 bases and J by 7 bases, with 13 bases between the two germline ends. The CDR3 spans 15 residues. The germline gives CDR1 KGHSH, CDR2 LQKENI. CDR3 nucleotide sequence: TGTGCCAGCTCACCACCTACACCCCATTTACAGCCCCAGCATTTT. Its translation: CASSPPTPHLQPQHF.

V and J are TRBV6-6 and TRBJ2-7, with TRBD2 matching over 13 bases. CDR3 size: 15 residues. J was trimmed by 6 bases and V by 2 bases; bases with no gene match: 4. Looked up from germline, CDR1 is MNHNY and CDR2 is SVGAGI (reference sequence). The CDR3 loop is CASSYGGLAGFEQYF. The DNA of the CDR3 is TGTGCCAGCAGTTACGGGGGACTAGCGGGATTCGAGCAGTACTTC.

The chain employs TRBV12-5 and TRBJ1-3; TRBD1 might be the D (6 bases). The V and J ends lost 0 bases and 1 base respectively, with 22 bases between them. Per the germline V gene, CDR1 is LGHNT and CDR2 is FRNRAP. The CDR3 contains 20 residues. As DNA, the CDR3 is TGTGCTAGTGGTTTGGTACTCTTTCCCGCGAACAGGGAATCTGGAAACACCATATATTTT. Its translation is CASGLVLFPANRESGNTIYF.

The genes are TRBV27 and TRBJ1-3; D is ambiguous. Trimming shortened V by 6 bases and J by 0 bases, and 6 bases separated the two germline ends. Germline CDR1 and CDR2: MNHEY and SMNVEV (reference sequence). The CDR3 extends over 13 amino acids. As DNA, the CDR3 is TGTGCCAGCAGACGGAGCTCTGGAAACACCATATATTTT. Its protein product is CASRRSSGNTIYF.

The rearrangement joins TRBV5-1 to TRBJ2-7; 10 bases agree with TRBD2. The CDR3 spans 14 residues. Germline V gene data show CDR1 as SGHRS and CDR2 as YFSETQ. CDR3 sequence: CQPTVLAGAIEQYF. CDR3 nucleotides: TGCCAACCAACCGTGCTAGCGGGAGCAATCGAGCAGTACTTC.

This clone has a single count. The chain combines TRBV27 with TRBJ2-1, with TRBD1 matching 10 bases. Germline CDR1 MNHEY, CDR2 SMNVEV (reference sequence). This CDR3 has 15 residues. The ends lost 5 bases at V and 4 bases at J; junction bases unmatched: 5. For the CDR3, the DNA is TGTGCCAGCAGTCTAAGGGGACAGGGGTACAATGAGCAGTTCTTC. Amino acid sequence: CASSLRGQGYNEQFF.

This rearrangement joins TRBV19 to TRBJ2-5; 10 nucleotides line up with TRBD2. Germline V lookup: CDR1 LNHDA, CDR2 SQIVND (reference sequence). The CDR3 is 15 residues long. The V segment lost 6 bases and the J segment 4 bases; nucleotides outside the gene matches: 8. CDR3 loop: CASSRAGGGGETQYF. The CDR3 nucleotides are TGTGCCAGTAGCAGAGCGGGAGGGGGAGGAGAGACCCAGTACTTC.

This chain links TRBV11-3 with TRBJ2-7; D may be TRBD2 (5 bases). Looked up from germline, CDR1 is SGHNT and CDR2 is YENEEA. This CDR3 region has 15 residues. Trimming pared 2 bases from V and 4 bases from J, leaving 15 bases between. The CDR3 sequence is CASSLSAGSHYEQYF. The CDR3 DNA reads TGTGCCAGCAGCTTATCTGCGGGCAGCCATTACGAGCAGTACTTC.

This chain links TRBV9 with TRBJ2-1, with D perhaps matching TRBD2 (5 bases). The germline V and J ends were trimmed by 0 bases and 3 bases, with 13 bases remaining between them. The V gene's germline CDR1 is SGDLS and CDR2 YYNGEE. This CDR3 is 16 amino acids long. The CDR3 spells CASSVDPAASYNEQFF. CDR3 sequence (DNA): TGTGCCAGCAGCGTAGATCCAGCGGCTAGCTACAATGAGCAGTTCTTC.